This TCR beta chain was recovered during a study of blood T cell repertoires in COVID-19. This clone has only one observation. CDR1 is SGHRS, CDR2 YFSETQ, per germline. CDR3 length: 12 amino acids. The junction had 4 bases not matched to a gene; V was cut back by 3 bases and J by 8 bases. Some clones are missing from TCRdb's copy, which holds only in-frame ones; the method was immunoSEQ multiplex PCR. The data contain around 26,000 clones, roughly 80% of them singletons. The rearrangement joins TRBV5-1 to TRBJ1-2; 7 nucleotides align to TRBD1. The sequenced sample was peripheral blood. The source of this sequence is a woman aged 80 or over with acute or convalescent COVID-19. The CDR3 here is CASSSQGSGYTF. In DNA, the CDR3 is TGCGCCAGCAGCTCACAGGGGTCCGGCTACACCTTC.